The 27 T cell receptor beta chains presented below share a single source sample, sequenced in a study of Tregs in tolerant kidney transplant recipients. Libraries were prepared by immunoSEQ multiplex PCR; TCRdb keeps only in-frame clonotypes and omits some of them. In the table there are approximately 99,000 clones, around 89% of which are singletons. The sequencing used CD4+ T cells from blood, collected before the transplant. These receptors were taken from a human donor who received a combined kidney and bone marrow transplant.

The chain is built from TRBV6-6 and TRBJ1-1, with TRBD1 as a possible D gene (5 bases). Germline CDR1 MNHNY, CDR2 SVGAGI (reference sequence). The V and J ends lost 6 bases and 2 bases respectively, with 13 bases between them. The CDR3 covers 14 residues. CDR3 protein: CASSPDTRNTEAFF. In DNA, the CDR3 is TGTGCCAGCAGCCCGGACACTCGTAACACTGAAGCTTTCTTT.

This chain links TRBV11-2 with TRBJ1-2, with 8 bases identical to TRBD1. Germline V lookup: CDR1 SGHAT, CDR2 FQNNGV. After removal of 1 base from V and 2 bases from J, the junction contained 9 bases not matched to a gene. The CDR3 loop spans 17 amino acids. The CDR3 DNA reads TGTGCCAGCAGCTTAGTTCTGGACAGGGCTTCAAACTATGGCTACACCTTC. Its translation: CASSLVLDRASNYGYTF.

The rearrangement joins TRBV9 to TRBJ2-3; 12 positions match TRBD2. This CDR3 spans 16 amino acids. Germline values: CDR1 SGDLS, CDR2 YYNGEE. Losses at the gene ends were 5 bases for V and 4 bases for J; bases not matched to a gene: 8. DNA for the CDR3: TGTGCCAGCAGAGCTCTAGCGGGAGGGCTGGCAGATACGCAGTATTTT. Translated, it gives CASRALAGGLADTQYF.

The CDR3 coding sequence is TGTGCCATCAGTGAGTCAATGACAGCCCCCACTGAAGCTTTCTTT. This translates into CAISESMTAPTEAFF. The V and J genes are TRBV10-3 and TRBJ1-1; D is perhaps TRBD1 (5 bases). CDR1 is ENHRY and CDR2 is SYGVKD in the germline V gene. V lost 0 bases, J lost 4 bases, and 12 bases lay in between. The length of the CDR3 is 15 residues.

V gene TRBV10-3 combines with J gene TRBJ2-3; 7 nucleotides match TRBD1. There are 16 residues in the CDR3. The V gene's germline CDR1 is ENHRY and CDR2 SYGVKD. Losses at the gene ends were 0 bases for V and 6 bases for J; bases not matched to a gene: 9. CDR3 region: CAISESTGLGGDTQYF. The CDR3 nucleotides read TGTGCCATCAGTGAGTCGACAGGGCTAGGGGGTGATACGCAGTATTTT.

J is TRBJ2-3 and V is TRBV28; TRBD1 agrees at 11 bases. The CDR3 is 18 amino acids. The V gene's germline CDR1 is MDHEN and CDR2 SYDVKM. J lost 2 bases, V lost 5 bases, and 12 bases had no gene match. CDR3 bases: TGTGCCAGCAGTCCTAGCGGGACAGGGGGTCTTATCACAGATACGCAGTATTTT. It is translated as CASSPSGTGGLITDTQYF. Full variable domain (rest looked up from reference TRBV28 and TRBJ2-3): DVKVTQSSRYLVKRTGEKVFLECVQDMDHENMFWYRQDPGLGLRLIYFSYDVKMKEKGDIPEGYSVSREKKERFSLILESASTNQTSMYLCASSPSGTGGLITDTQYFGPGTRLTVL.

The V gene is TRBV2, the J gene TRBJ1-6, with D tentatively TRBD1 (5 bases). The CDR3 contains 13 residues. The germline gives CDR1 SNHLY, CDR2 FYNNEI. Trimming removed 3 bases at V and 10 bases at J, with 10 bases between. The CDR3 DNA reads as TGTGCCAGCAGTGAGCTCGGGGGATCACCCCTCCACTTT. It encodes CASSELGGSPLHF.

This chain links TRBV11-2 with TRBJ2-1, with 12 bases aligning to TRBD1. Trimming at V came to 5 bases and at J to 12 bases, leaving 11 bases not matched to a gene. The CDR3 is 15 residues long. The germline CDR1 and CDR2 sequences are SGHAT and FQNNGV. CDR3 DNA: TGTGCCAGCAGCCCACCAGGGACAGGGGGCCTTCGGCAGTTCTTC. Translating it yields CASSPPGTGGLRQFF.

This clone was detected once. The chain recombines TRBV7-9 with TRBJ1-1; no clear D. The CDR3 is made up of 13 amino acids. The germline CDR1 and CDR2 sequences are SEHNR and FQNEAQ (reference sequence). Trimming stripped 1 base from V and 5 bases from J, with 8 bases between. CDR3 sequence: CASSLGVGTEAFF. DNA of the CDR3: TGTGCCAGCAGCTTAGGGGTCGGGACTGAAGCTTTCTTT.

The rearrangement joins TRBV19 to TRBJ1-4; D call uncertain. V was pared by 5 bases and J by 7 bases, with 11 bases between. The germline V gene encodes CDR1 LNHDA and CDR2 SQIVND (reference sequence). CDR3 length: 13 residues. CDR3 in amino acids: CASSEWGGEKLFF. The DNA for the CDR3 is TGTGCCAGTAGTGAATGGGGAGGTGAAAAACTGTTTTTT.

The chain has TRBV18 and TRBJ2-1; 8 bases fit TRBD1. Trimming took 3 bases from V and 4 from J; bases not matched to a gene: 17. Germline V CDR1 and CDR2: KGHSH, LQKENI. This CDR3 comprises 19 residues. The CDR3 DNA reads TGTGCCAGCTCACCGTCGGGCACATCGACAGGGGCAAATTACAATGAGCAGTTCTTC. This codes for CASSPSGTSTGANYNEQFF.

The V call is TRBV2, the J call TRBJ1-1, with 8 positions matching TRBD1. The germline CDR1 and CDR2 sequences are SNHLY and FYNNEI. This CDR3 is built from 15 residues. V gave up 5 bases and J gave up 4 bases; unmatched junction bases: 9. The CDR3 spells CASSSRTGGGTEAFF. The CDR3 DNA sequence: TGTGCCAGCAGTTCCCGCACAGGGGGAGGCACTGAAGCTTTCTTT.

V usage is TRBV5-4 and J usage is TRBJ1-1; perhaps TRBD1 as D (5 bases). The CDR3 spans 15 residues. Germline V gene lookup returns CDR1 SGHNT and CDR2 YYREEE (reference sequence). Trimming left V 3 bases short and J 0 bases short, with 12 bases between. The CDR3 DNA reads TGTGCCAGCAGCTCCGGGGGGGAAATGAACACTGAAGCTTTCTTT. Protein sequence: CASSSGGEMNTEAFF.

The chain employs TRBV2 and TRBJ2-2; a possible D gene is TRBD2 (5 bases). V lost 7 bases and J 7 bases, leaving 13 bases between the germline ends. The germline CDR1 and CDR2 sequences are SNHLY and FYNNEI. This CDR3 has 13 residues. The CDR3, as DNA: TGTGCCAGCACACTAGGGTTGGGCGGGGAGCTGTTTTTT. Translated, it gives CASTLGLGGELFF.

This chain uses TRBV11-3 with TRBJ2-5, with TRBD1 matching over 8 bases. From germline, CDR1 is SGHNT and CDR2 YENEEA. The CDR3 runs to 15 residues. V gave up 1 base and J gave up 0 bases; unmatched junction bases: 1. In nucleotides, the CDR3 is TGTGCCAGCAGCTTAGGACAGGGGTACCAAGAGACCCAGTACTTC. It codes for CASSLGQGYQETQYF. Filled out from reference TRBV11-3 and TRBJ2-5, the complete variable domain reads EAGVVQSPRYKIIEKKQPVAFWCNPISGHNTLYWYLQNLGQGPELLIRYENEEAVDDSQLPKDRFSAERLKGVDSTLKIQPAELGDSAVYLCASSLGQGYQETQYFGPGTRLLVL.

Only a few counts were recorded for this clone. This chain connects TRBV2 to TRBJ2-4, with 7 bases that match TRBD2. Germline CDR1 reads SNHLY; CDR2 reads FYNNEI. Trimming at V came to 6 bases and at J to 1 base, leaving 3 bases not matched to a gene. This CDR3 region has 14 residues. CDR3 loop: CASSNGGAKNIQYF. CDR3 in DNA: TGTGCCAGCAGCAACGGGGGGGCCAAAAACATTCAGTACTTC.

The chain recombines TRBV19 with TRBJ2-7; D unresolved. CDR1 and CDR2 (germline): LNHDA, SQIVND (reference sequence). V lost 1 base to trimming and J lost 5 bases, with 15 bases between them. The CDR3 sequence is 15 residues long. In nucleotides, the CDR3 is TGTGCCAGTAGTATAGTCGCCACCTACTATAACGAGCAGTACTTC. As protein: CASSIVATYYNEQYF.

This clone was detected only once. The J gene is TRBJ1-3, the V gene TRBV15, with 8 bases that match TRBD1. The V and J ends lost 1 base and 0 bases, in that order; junction bases with no gene match: 2. This CDR3 is built from 16 residues. Germline values: CDR1 LNHNV, CDR2 YYDKDF (reference sequence). CDR3 bases: TGTGCCACCAGCAGAGGGGACAGGCCCTCTGGAAACACCATATATTTT. Its translation is CATSRGDRPSGNTIYF.

This sequence joins TRBV28 and TRBJ2-7; 9 nucleotides align to TRBD1. J was trimmed by 6 bases and V by 5 bases; bases with no gene match: 17. Per germline, CDR1 MDHEN and CDR2 SYDVKM. The CDR3 is 17 amino acids. In nucleotides, the CDR3 is TGTGCCAGCAGTACCTCCGGGACAGGGACACTAATGGGCGAGCAGTACTTC. Encoded protein: CASSTSGTGTLMGEQYF.

In DNA form, the CDR3 reads TGTGCCGTTCAAGCGGGGGGTAACTACGAGCAGTACTTC. Protein product: CAVQAGGNYEQYF. The chain recombines TRBV27 with TRBJ2-7; 9 bases are shared with TRBD2. Losses at the gene ends were 11 bases for V and 3 bases for J; bases not matched to a gene: 8. This CDR3 is built from 13 residues. The V gene's germline CDR1 is MNHEY and CDR2 SMNVEV (reference sequence).

This chain's CDR3 is CASSSSGSGANVLTF. CDR3 in DNA: TGTGCCAGCAGCTCGTCCGGGTCCGGGGCCAACGTCCTGACTTTC. The chain recombines TRBV7-2 with TRBJ2-6; D remains unclear. CDR3 length equals 15 residues. Deletions cut 4 bases from V and 4 bases from J, with 11 bases between. CDR1 is SGHTA and CDR2 is FQGNSA in the germline V gene.

There are a few counts of this clone. V gene TRBV2 combines with J gene TRBJ1-2, with 9 bases aligning to TRBD1. Germline CDR1 SNHLY, CDR2 FYNNEI. The V and J ends lost 6 bases and 5 bases, in that order; junction bases with no gene match: 10. This CDR3 is 15 amino acids long. The CDR3 spells CASRAGTGNGYGYTF. CDR3 nucleotide sequence: TGTGCCAGCAGGGCCGGGACAGGGAATGGGTATGGCTACACCTTC.

The chain couples TRBV7-2 to TRBJ1-1, with D maybe TRBD1 (5 bases). The CDR3 sequence is 14 residues long. The ends were cut back, 3 bases at V and 1 base at J, with 9 bases in the middle. The germline V gene encodes CDR1 SGHTA and CDR2 FQGNSA. CDR3 nucleotides: TGTGCCAGCAGCTTGGGGGGGGAGAACACTGAAGCTTTCTTT. This codes for CASSLGGENTEAFF.

The chain uses TRBV7-2 and TRBJ2-1; D may be TRBD2 (5 bases). Germline assignment: CDR1 SGHTA and CDR2 FQGNSA. This CDR3 contains 14 residues. Trimming pared 5 bases from V and 6 bases from J, leaving 14 bases between. In DNA form, the CDR3 reads TGTGCCAGCAGCCTAGGTCAGGCGGGCAATGAGCAGTTCTTC. As protein: CASSLGQAGNEQFF.

This clone appeared a single time. This chain joins TRBV7-2 and TRBJ2-3; D is unclear. CDR3 length: 14 amino acids. Germline V gives CDR1 SGHTA, CDR2 FQGNSA. The ends were cut back, 6 bases at V and 6 bases at J, with 16 bases in the middle. CDR3 in DNA: TGTGCCAGCAGGCAACCAGGCCCCCCGGATACGCAGTATTTT. It translates to CASRQPGPPDTQYF.

J is TRBJ1-5 and V is TRBV19; no firm D call. The CDR3 spans 14 residues. Germline CDR1 reads LNHDA; CDR2 reads SQIVND (reference sequence). The V end lost 7 bases, the J end lost 0 bases, and 10 bases lay between the germline ends. The CDR3 nucleotides read TGTGCCAGTACTCGGACTCTTAGCAATCAGCCCCAGCATTTT. Protein sequence: CASTRTLSNQPQHF.

The V and J genes are TRBV10-3 and TRBJ1-5; 9 bases are a match to TRBD1. V lost 4 bases, J lost 6 bases, and 7 bases stayed unmatched. Germline V gives CDR1 ENHRY, CDR2 SYGVKD. The CDR3 sequence is 15 residues long. The CDR3 sequence: CAISGTGGEAQPQHF. CDR3 DNA: TGTGCCATCAGTGGAACAGGGGGCGAGGCTCAGCCCCAGCATTTT.